The subject of this entry is one T cell receptor beta chain. Unique molecular identifiers were incorporated into the prepared TCRbeta library. TCRdb re-analysed the PCR reads in MiXCR, keeping a single row per CDR3 protein. This table holds 420,000 or so distinct CDR3 sequences, roughly 10% found once. The record originates from a study of T-cell reconstitution after alpha-beta-depleted transplantation in children. Germline-derived CDR1 and CDR2 are SQVTM and ANQGSEA. The CDR3 contains 12 residues. V lost 5 bases, J lost 7 bases, and 14 bases lay in between. The sample was PBMCs from the stem cell graft donor, taken from the stem cell graft. The TCR was taken from a human donor who donated a stem cell graft to a child with acute myeloid leukemia. The gene calls are TRBV29-1 and TRBJ1-2; D gene unclear. CDR3 loop: CSVSGSVGGYTF. In nucleotides, the CDR3 is TGCAGCGTTTCGGGCAGCGTCGGTGGCTACACCTTC.